These 27 T cell receptor beta chains were all obtained from the same sample, sequenced in a study of CD8+ T cells in alopecia areata. The treatment is: oral pan-JAK inhibitor, 5-10 mg twice daily. As the sequencing template, cDNA was produced by extracting RNA and reverse transcribing it. The method was immunoSEQ multiplex PCR; TCRdb's version includes in-frame clones alone and lacks a portion of them. Of about 120,000 clones listed, 50% to 75% are singletons. Here the sequenced sample was CD8+ T cells sorted from blood, taken at week 4, from a patient treated with tofacitinib. Receptor source: a human donor with alopecia areata.

The rearrangement uses TRBV27 and TRBJ2-7; weak D call: TRBD1 (6 bases). CDR3 length equals 14 residues. CDR1 is MNHEY, CDR2 SMNVEV, per germline (reference sequence). Deletions cut 6 bases from V and 3 bases from J, with 15 bases between. The CDR3 DNA reads as TGTGCCAGCAGAGAGACAGGTACTAACTACGAGCAGTACTTC. Its protein is CASRETGTNYEQYF.

This rearrangement joins TRBV29-1 to TRBJ2-7; 9 nucleotides line up with TRBD1. Germline CDR1 reads SQVTM; CDR2 reads ANQGSEA. After removal of 7 bases from V and 2 bases from J, the junction contained 6 bases not matched to a gene. The CDR3 consists of 13 residues. The CDR3 region has the DNA TGCAGCGCCCGACAGGGGGTTGCCTACGAGCAGTACTTC. This gives the protein CSARQGVAYEQYF.

This sequence joins TRBV18 and TRBJ1-4; unclear D gene. Per germline, CDR1 KGHSH and CDR2 LQKENI. The CDR3 totals 14 residues. V was clipped by 6 bases and J by 5 bases, with 13 bases between them. The CDR3 region has the DNA TGTGCCAGCTCCCCTTCCCGAAGGAATGAAAAACTGTTTTTT. It is translated as CASSPSRRNEKLFF.

This chain joins TRBV9 and TRBJ1-1, with a possible D match to TRBD1 (6 bases). Germline loops: CDR1 SGDLS, CDR2 YYNGEE. V was cut by 4 bases and J by 3 bases, with 13 bases left in between. There are 14 residues in the CDR3. The CDR3 sequence is CASSLDGTYTEAFF. CDR3 nucleotides: TGTGCCAGCAGCCTGGACGGGACATACACTGAAGCTTTCTTT.

V usage is TRBV29-1 and J usage is TRBJ2-1; D unresolved. The germline CDR1 and CDR2 sequences are SQVTM and ANQGSEA. Trimming pared 4 bases from V and 9 bases from J, leaving 7 bases between. CDR3 length: 10 amino acids. CDR3 loop: CSVVKREQFF. The CDR3 nucleotides read TGCAGCGTTGTCAAGCGTGAGCAGTTCTTC.

The rearrangement links TRBV27 to TRBJ1-2; the match to TRBD1 covers 12 bases. Trimming removed 5 bases from V and 4 bases from J; junction bases left unmatched: 5. CDR3 length equals 15 residues. The germline V gene has CDR1 MNHEY and CDR2 SMNVEV (reference sequence). This CDR3 reads CASSPPGQGAYGYTF. CDR3 coding DNA: TGTGCCAGCAGTCCACCGGGACAGGGGGCCTATGGCTACACCTTC.

This clone was seen only a few times. CDR3 in amino acids: CASSYPMGQTRLAKNIQYF. CDR3 coding DNA: TGTGCCAGCAGCTACCCAATGGGACAGACGAGACTAGCCAAAAACATTCAGTACTTC. The chain uses TRBV2 and TRBJ2-4; 7 positions agree with TRBD1. J was trimmed by 0 bases and V by 6 bases; bases with no gene match: 17. This CDR3 region has 19 residues. CDR1 is SNHLY and CDR2 is FYNNEI in the germline V gene.

V gene TRBV7-2 combines with J gene TRBJ2-1, with 7 bases identical to TRBD1. Germline V lookup: CDR1 SGHTA, CDR2 FQGNSA. CDR3 length equals 16 residues. V lost 5 bases to trimming and J lost 10 bases; unmatched junction nucleotides: 17. The CDR3 DNA is TGTGCCAGCAGCCCTGGGACAGCCTCGGGCCCATACGAGCAGTTCTTC. This codes for CASSPGTASGPYEQFF.

This chain uses TRBV2 with TRBJ2-7; 7 bases line up with TRBD1. The germline gives CDR1 SNHLY, CDR2 FYNNEI. The CDR3 runs 15 residues. Trimming removed 4 bases from V and 0 bases from J; junction bases left unmatched: 6. DNA for the CDR3: TGTGCCAGCAGTGTGGGACAGCAGAGCTCCTACGAGCAGTACTTC. This translates into CASSVGQQSSYEQYF.

The chain couples TRBV11-2 to TRBJ2-5; 8 positions match TRBD1. The CDR3 consists of 16 residues. V lost 1 base and J lost 5; bases outside the gene matches: 9. Germline CDR1 SGHAT, CDR2 FQNNGV. The CDR3 spells CASSLVLQGAGETQYF. CDR3 bases: TGTGCCAGCAGCTTAGTTCTCCAGGGGGCTGGGGAGACCCAGTACTTC.

This chain joins TRBV4-1 and TRBJ2-7; 10 bases map to TRBD1. The germline V gene has CDR1 MGHRA and CDR2 YSYEKL. J was trimmed by 4 bases and V by 1 base; bases with no gene match: 4. CDR3 length: 15 residues. The CDR3 bases are TGCGCCAGCAGCCAAGGACAGGGGGCCCTGTACGAGCAGTACTTC. Translating gives CASSQGQGALYEQYF.

This clone was seen a single time. The chain has TRBV4-1 and TRBJ2-3, with 7 nucleotides matching TRBD2. Trimming cost V 0 bases and J 2 bases; bases outside gene matches: 2. This CDR3 has 15 amino acids. Germline V gene lookup returns CDR1 MGHRA and CDR2 YSYEKL. CDR3 sequence: CASSQEAGTTDTQYF. CDR3 DNA sequence: TGCGCCAGCAGCCAAGAAGCGGGGACCACAGATACGCAGTATTTT.

The chain joins TRBV7-9 to TRBJ2-5; 7 bases line up with TRBD2. The CDR3 is 18 residues long. With 4 bases clipped from V and 1 base from J, the junction kept 15 bases outside the gene matches. Germline CDR1 SEHNR, CDR2 FQNEAQ (reference sequence). The CDR3 nucleotides are TGTGCCAGCAGCTCGCCGCGGGGGAGAGAGCGTGCCCAAGAGACCCAGTACTTC. Its translation: CASSSPRGRERAQETQYF.

This clone was seen only a few times. The rearrangement uses TRBV29-1 and TRBJ1-1; the match to TRBD1 covers 8 bases. Germline loops: CDR1 SQVTM, CDR2 ANQGSEA. V trimming: 3 bases; J trimming: 0 bases; junction bases outside the gene matches: 3. The CDR3 covers 14 residues. The CDR3 DNA follows: TGCAGCGTTGATGGACAGGGAATGAACACTGAAGCTTTCTTT. Translated: CSVDGQGMNTEAFF.

The chain uses TRBV27 and TRBJ1-5, with D unclear. Deletions cut 5 bases from V and 4 bases from J, with 18 bases between. The CDR3 runs 16 residues. Germline assignment: CDR1 MNHEY and CDR2 SMNVEV (reference sequence). Here the CDR3 reads CASSNLGQESNQPQHF. The CDR3 nucleotides are TGTGCCAGCAGTAACCTGGGCCAGGAAAGTAATCAGCCCCAGCATTTT.

This clone turned up a few times. V and J are TRBV30 and TRBJ2-5; 8 bases are a match to TRBD1. V lost 0 bases, J lost 5 bases, and 5 bases stayed unmatched. CDR1 is GTSNPN and CDR2 is SVGIG in the germline V gene (reference sequence). The CDR3 length is 14 residues. The DNA of the CDR3 is TGTGCCTGGAGTGTAGGGACAGGTTGGGAGACCCAGTACTTC. It is translated as CAWSVGTGWETQYF.

V usage is TRBV11-2 and J usage is TRBJ2-3; D gene ambiguous. The length of the CDR3 is 15 residues. The germline V gene encodes CDR1 SGHAT and CDR2 FQNNGV. With 0 bases removed from V and 6 bases from J, the gap between germline ends came to 13 bases. DNA for the CDR3: TGTGCCAGCAGCTTAGATGAGACCTTATCCGATACGCAGTATTTT. It codes for CASSLDETLSDTQYF.

The chain carries TRBV2 and TRBJ2-7, with TRBD1 matching over 9 bases. The CDR3 contains 13 residues. Unmatched junction bases numbered 3, after V lost 6 bases and J lost 3 bases. Germline values: CDR1 SNHLY, CDR2 FYNNEI. The CDR3 here is CASRTGQGYEQYF. The DNA of the CDR3 is TGTGCCAGCAGGACGGGACAGGGCTACGAGCAGTACTTC.

The chain couples TRBV30 to TRBJ2-1; TRBD1 or TRBD2 may be the D gene (6 bases each). Between the trimmed V and J ends, which lost 3 bases and 3 bases, there was a span of 15 bases. Germline loops: CDR1 GTSNPN, CDR2 SVGIG (reference sequence). This CDR3 region has 15 residues. In DNA, the CDR3 is TGTGCCTGGAGCCGGACGGGGGCTCTCTACAATGAGCAGTTCTTC. This encodes CAWSRTGALYNEQFF.

The sample holds one count of this clone. The rearrangement uses TRBV29-1 and TRBJ1-2; D gene unclear. Germline-derived CDR1 and CDR2 are SQVTM and ANQGSEA. The CDR3 totals 14 residues. Trimming took off 3 bases at V and 1 base at J, with 12 bases between the two ends. The CDR3 loop reads CSVEYRDNNYGYTF. CDR3 DNA sequence: TGCAGCGTTGAGTACAGAGACAATAACTATGGCTACACCTTC.

With regard to this clone: This same CDR3 is encoded by further DNA sequences in the sample. The J gene is TRBJ2-2, the V gene TRBV30, with D hard to call. Germline V gene sequence: CDR1 GTSNPN, CDR2 SVGIG (reference sequence). The CDR3 runs 14 residues. Trimming pared 0 bases from V and 1 base from J, leaving 6 bases between. In DNA, the CDR3 is TGTGCCTGGAGTGTATCCCTGAACACCGGGGAGCTGTTTTTT. This encodes CAWSVSLNTGELFF. Using reference TRBV30 and TRBJ2-2 for the parts outside the CDR3, the full variable domain is SQTIHQWPATLVQPVGSPLSLECTVEGTSNPNLYWYRQAAGRGLQLLFYSVGIGQISSEVPQNLSASRPQDRQFILSSKKLLLSDSGFYLCAWSVSLNTGELFFGEGSRLTVL.

CDR3 amino acids: CASSGLAATQYF. The CDR3 bases are TGTGCCAGCAGTGGGCTAGCTGCTACGCAGTATTTT. The rearrangement uses TRBV25-1 and TRBJ2-3; TRBD2 is a possible D gene (5 bases). The CDR3 is 12 residues long. V dropped 4 bases and J dropped 8 bases, with 10 bases sitting between them. Germline V gene sequence: CDR1 MGHDK, CDR2 SYGVNS.

The CDR3 spells CASSFEEGLYEQYF. CDR3 sequence (DNA): TGTGCCAGCAGTTTTGAGGAGGGGCTCTACGAGCAGTACTTC. The chain couples TRBV27 to TRBJ2-7, with TRBD2 as a possible D gene (6 bases). CDR1 is MNHEY, CDR2 SMNVEV, per germline (reference sequence). Trimming cost V 3 bases and J 3 bases, with 12 bases left between them. The CDR3 extends over 14 amino acids.

The V gene is TRBV5-6, the J gene TRBJ2-1; 7 bases match TRBD1. The germline V gene has CDR1 SGHDT and CDR2 YYEEEE. Unmatched junction bases numbered 5, after V lost 2 bases and J lost 3 bases. The CDR3 loop spans 15 amino acids. The DNA for the CDR3 is TGTGCCAGCAGCTTCACAGGGGCAGTCTACAATGAGCAGTTCTTC. Protein product: CASSFTGAVYNEQFF. Complete variable domain (other parts from reference TRBV5-6 and TRBJ2-1): DAGVTQSPTHLIKTRGQQVTLRCSPKSGHDTVSWYQQALGQGPQFIFQYYEEEERQRGNFPDRFSGHQFPNYSSELNVNALLLGDSALYLCASSFTGAVYNEQFFGPGTRLTVL.

The rearrangement uses TRBV7-2 and TRBJ2-1, with D perhaps matching TRBD1 or TRBD2 (6 bases each). Trimming stripped 8 bases from V and 8 bases from J, with 19 bases between. Per the germline V gene, CDR1 is SGHTA and CDR2 is FQGNSA. The CDR3 totals 14 residues. DNA of the CDR3: TGTGCCAGCGCCTATAGCACGGGGGCTTATGAGCAGTTCTTC. Translating it yields CASAYSTGAYEQFF.

This chain connects TRBV30 to TRBJ2-7, with TRBD1 matching 7 bases. Germline V gene lookup returns CDR1 GTSNPN and CDR2 SVGIG (reference sequence). This CDR3 spans 13 amino acids. The junction had 9 bases not matched to a gene; V was cut back by 7 bases and J by 3 bases. CDR3 amino acids: CASSGDSNYEQYF. The CDR3, as DNA: TGTGCCTCCTCCGGGGACAGTAACTACGAGCAGTACTTC.

Note on this clone: Other DNA sequences in the same sample also yield this CDR3. The CDR3 region is CAWSEGYGYTF. DNA of the CDR3: TGTGCCTGGAGTGAAGGGTATGGCTACACCTTC. This chain links TRBV30 with TRBJ1-2; D is unresolved. Trimming took 1 base from V and 5 from J, leaving 5 bases between them. The CDR3 runs 11 residues. Germline V lookup: CDR1 GTSNPN, CDR2 SVGIG (reference sequence). Together with reference TRBV30 and TRBJ1-2, the CDR3 gives the full variable domain: SQTIHQWPATLVQPVGSPLSLECTVEGTSNPNLYWYRQAAGRGLQLLFYSVGIGQISSEVPQNLSASRPQDRQFILSSKKLLLSDSGFYLCAWSEGYGYTFGSGTRLTVV.